The TCR beta chain under discussion was sequenced for a study of shared clonotypes between healthy human individuals. Sequenced by immunoSEQ multiplex PCR; TCRdb stores in-frame clones only, minus some. The sample holds around 1,000,000 clones, 70% to 80% seen once. Broader study findings: On the whole, naive subsets had larger estimated richness than memory subsets had.

This clone has just one count. Its antigen is as yet unknown. This clonotype was sampled from a man aged 18 to 30 in good health. Some clones in this sample may be carry-over from other donors' samples. Sequenced material: memory CD4+ T cells from PBMCs. The subset: CD45RA-negative fraction.

The CDR3 DNA follows: TGTGCCAGCAGTAAAACAGGGTGGCTAGGCACCTTC. The encoded protein is CASSKTGWLGTF. The chain couples TRBV28 to TRBJ1-2; D possibly corresponds to TRBD1 (6 bases). This CDR3 has 12 amino acids. Deletions cut 5 bases from V and 13 bases from J, with 17 bases between. CDR1 and CDR2 (germline): MDHEN, SYDVKM.